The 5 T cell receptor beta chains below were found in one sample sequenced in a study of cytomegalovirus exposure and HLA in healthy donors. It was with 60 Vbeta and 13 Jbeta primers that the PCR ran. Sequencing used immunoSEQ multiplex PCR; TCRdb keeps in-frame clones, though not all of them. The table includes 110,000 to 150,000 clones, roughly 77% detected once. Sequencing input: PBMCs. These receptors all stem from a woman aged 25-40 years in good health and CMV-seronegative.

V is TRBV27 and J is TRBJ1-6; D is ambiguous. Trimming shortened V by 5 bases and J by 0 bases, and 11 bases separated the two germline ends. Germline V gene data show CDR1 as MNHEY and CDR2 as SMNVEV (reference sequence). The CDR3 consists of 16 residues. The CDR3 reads CASSPNGDSYNSPLHF. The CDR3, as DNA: TGTGCCAGCAGTCCAAACGGGGACTCCTATAATTCACCCCTCCACTTT.

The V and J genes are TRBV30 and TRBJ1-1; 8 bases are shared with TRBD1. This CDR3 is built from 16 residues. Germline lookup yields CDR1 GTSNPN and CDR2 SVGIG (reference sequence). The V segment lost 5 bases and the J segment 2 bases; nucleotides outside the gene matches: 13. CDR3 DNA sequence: TGTGCCTGGGGGAACAAACCGGGACAGGATAACACTGAAGCTTTCTTT. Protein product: CAWGNKPGQDNTEAFF.

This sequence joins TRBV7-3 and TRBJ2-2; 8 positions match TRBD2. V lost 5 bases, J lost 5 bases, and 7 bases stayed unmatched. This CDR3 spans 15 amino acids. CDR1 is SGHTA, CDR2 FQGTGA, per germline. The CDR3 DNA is TGTGCCAGCAGCGGGGGACTAGGACCGACCGGGGAGCTGTTTTTT. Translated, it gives CASSGGLGPTGELFF.

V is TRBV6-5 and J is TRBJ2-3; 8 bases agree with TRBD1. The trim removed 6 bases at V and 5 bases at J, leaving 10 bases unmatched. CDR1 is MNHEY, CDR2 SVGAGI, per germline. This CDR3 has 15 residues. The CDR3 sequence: CASSRRTGTVDTQYF. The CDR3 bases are TGTGCCAGCAGCCGCCGGACAGGGACTGTAGATACGCAGTATTTT.

CDR3 protein: CASSFSRAPNYGYTF. The CDR3 DNA sequence: TGTGCCAGCAGCTTTTCCAGGGCTCCTAACTATGGCTACACCTTC. V and J are TRBV7-9 and TRBJ1-2, with a tentative D call TRBD1 (5 bases). The germline gives CDR1 SEHNR, CDR2 FQNEAQ (reference sequence). Trimming pared 3 bases from V and 0 bases from J, leaving 11 bases between. The CDR3 has 15 residues.